This T cell receptor beta chain was profiled in a study of blood T cell repertoires in COVID-19. On the study more broadly: The United States, Italy and Spain supplied acute and convalescent COVID-19 samples. PBMCs, B-cell-depleted T cells, or T cells provided the cDNA or gDNA that made up the material.

Trimming cost V 2 bases and J 4 bases; bases outside gene matches: 4. CDR1 KGHDR and CDR2 SFDVKD come from the germline V gene. The CDR3 length is 16 residues. Seattle researchers signed up patients amid active infection and tracked them longitudinally. Original processing methods: It was from reference gene primer amplification that nucleated cell counts were estimated. Profiling relied on immunoSEQ multiplex PCR, and the TCRdb table lists in-frame clones only, not all of them. V and J calls and clone size are those listed in that table; D and trimming were worked out from the DNA. The profile shows 250,000 or so clones, 85% to 90% of them singletons.

Sequences were obtained from peripheral blood. This receptor was taken from a woman aged 55-70 years with COVID-19, enrolled during active disease. The chain uses TRBV24-1 and TRBJ2-3, with 11 bases that match TRBD1. The CDR3 bases are TGTGCCACCAGTGATTCGGGACAGGGGGGGCCAGATACGCAGTATTTT. It is translated as CATSDSGQGGPDTQYF.